The clone carrying this T cell receptor beta chain was seen a few times. No antigen is known for it. The sample is drawn from a study of PD-1 blockade in classical Hodgkin lymphoma. Study-level points and caveats: Baseline diversity was lower in partial responders and progressors than complete responders. Reported findings placed baseline TCR diversity lower in newly diagnosed patients (compared with healthy donors). Excluded were patients who started nivolumab under 1 year after ASCT, a group that had lower diversity.

The germline V and J ends were trimmed by 7 bases and 6 bases, with 16 bases remaining between them. CDR1 and CDR2 from the germline V gene are SQVTM and ANQGSEA. This CDR3 contains 12 residues. Each patient's relapse followed autologous stem cell transplantation, and brentuximab vedotin exposure varied. Each best response was a complete response, a partial response or progressive disease. Measured with immunoSEQ multiplex PCR; TCRdb has only the in-frame clones, and not every one. The sample includes under 30,000 clones, more than 65% of them seen just once. V gene TRBV29-1 combines with J gene TRBJ2-7; D possibly matches TRBD1 or TRBD2 (5 bases each). The sequences come from peripheral blood mononuclear cells (PBMCs), collected before the second cycle of nivolumab. The clonotype was recovered from a human donor with classical Hodgkin lymphoma. CDR3 residues: CSASTIGAEQYF. CDR3 nucleotide sequence: TGCAGCGCTTCGACTATTGGGGCCGAGCAGTACTTC.